Below, 19 T cell receptor beta chains from the same sample are listed, as sequenced in a study of blood T cell repertoires in COVID-19. Only in-frame clones appear in the TCRdb table, and some are missing; sequencing was by immunoSEQ multiplex PCR. Found here are 200,000 to 250,000 clones, approximately 84% of them singletons; the top ten hold around 4%. The sequencing input was peripheral blood. The receptors shown here come from a man aged 45 to 65 with acute or convalescent COVID-19.

The chain has TRBV9 and TRBJ2-5; 10 nucleotides agree with TRBD2. V was pared by 2 bases and J by 4 bases, with 5 bases of the junction left unmatched. The CDR3 length is 15 residues. The V gene's germline CDR1 is SGDLS and CDR2 YYNGEE. The CDR3: CASSVGLALSETQYF. The CDR3 nucleotides read TGTGCCAGCAGCGTGGGACTAGCGTTGTCAGAGACCCAGTACTTC.

This chain uses TRBV30 with TRBJ2-5; possibly TRBD2 for D (6 bases). From germline, CDR1 is GTSNPN and CDR2 SVGIG (reference sequence). The CDR3 length is 13 residues. The germline V and J ends were trimmed by 3 bases and 5 bases, with 13 bases remaining between them. CDR3: CAWRGGLSETQYF. The CDR3 nucleotides are TGTGCCTGGAGGGGGGGACTTTCGGAGACCCAGTACTTC.

This chain joins TRBV7-6 and TRBJ1-1; 9 nucleotides agree with TRBD1. V shed 3 bases and J 2 bases; nucleotides not matched to a gene: 4. The CDR3 spans 15 residues. The germline V gene encodes CDR1 SGHVS and CDR2 FNYEAQ. CDR3: CASSFRDRENTEAFF. The CDR3 coding sequence is TGTGCCAGCAGCTTCCGGGACAGGGAAAACACTGAAGCTTTCTTT.

The rearrangement joins TRBV27 to TRBJ2-1; TRBD2 aligns across 7 bases. Germline assignment: CDR1 MNHEY and CDR2 SMNVEV (reference sequence). The J segment lost 5 bases and the V segment lost 2 bases, leaving 6 bases of the junction unmatched. The CDR3 is 15 amino acids. The CDR3 loop reads CASSLGSGGNNEQFF. As DNA, the CDR3 is TGTGCCAGCAGTTTAGGGTCGGGAGGAAACAATGAGCAGTTCTTC.

This clone was seen once. V usage is TRBV30 and J usage is TRBJ1-4; 10 positions match TRBD1. V trimming: 2 bases; J trimming: 10 bases; junction bases outside the gene matches: 10. CDR3 size: 15 residues. Germline V gene sequence: CDR1 GTSNPN, CDR2 SVGIG (reference sequence). This chain's CDR3 is CAWSLRGDRGGKLFF. DNA of the CDR3: TGTGCCTGGAGTCTCCGAGGGGACAGGGGAGGAAAACTGTTTTTT.

The chain combines TRBV18 with TRBJ2-7, with TRBD2 identical over 13 bases. There are 23 residues in the CDR3. The germline V gene has CDR1 KGHSH and CDR2 LQKENI. Trimming at V came to 3 bases and at J to 2 bases, leaving 25 bases not matched to a gene. The CDR3 coding sequence is TGTGCCAGCTCACCGACGGACAGGCGGTTCGGGGGACTAGCGGGACTTACCCCCTACGAGCAGTACTTC. This sequence encodes CASSPTDRRFGGLAGLTPYEQYF. The whole variable domain, remainder taken from reference TRBV18 and TRBJ2-7, is NAGVMQNPRHLVRRRGQEARLRCSPMKGHSHVYWYRQLPEEGLKFMVYLQKENIIDESGMPKERFSAEFPKEGPSILRIQQVVRGDSAAYFCASSPTDRRFGGLAGLTPYEQYFGPGTRLTVT.

This chain joins TRBV5-1 and TRBJ2-1, with 10 nucleotides matching TRBD2. J was trimmed by 9 bases and V by 0 bases; bases with no gene match: 3. The CDR3 length is 14 residues. Per germline, CDR1 SGHRS and CDR2 YFSETQ. The CDR3 sequence: CASSLGSGGSEQFF. CDR3 nucleotides: TGCGCCAGCAGCTTGGGTAGCGGGGGGAGTGAGCAGTTCTTC.

The rearrangement joins TRBV10-3 to TRBJ2-5; D perhaps matches TRBD2 (5 bases). The germline CDR1 and CDR2 sequences are ENHRY and SYGVKD. Trimming took 3 bases from V and 4 from J, leaving 9 bases between them. The CDR3 extends over 13 amino acids. CDR3 amino acids: CAISDGVGETQYF. CDR3 bases: TGTGCCATCAGTGACGGGGTGGGAGAGACCCAGTACTTC.

V and J are TRBV19 and TRBJ2-1; perhaps TRBD1 as D (5 bases). The germline V and J ends were trimmed by 1 base and 4 bases, with 11 bases remaining between them. Germline CDR1 reads LNHDA; CDR2 reads SQIVND (reference sequence). The length of the CDR3 is 15 residues. Written as DNA, the CDR3 is TGTGCCAGTAGTATAGGGGGCGCGTGGTACAATGAGCAGTTCTTC. As protein: CASSIGGAWYNEQFF.

V is TRBV30 and J is TRBJ1-4, with 9 bases aligning to TRBD1. This CDR3 is 14 amino acids long. Germline V lookup: CDR1 GTSNPN, CDR2 SVGIG (reference sequence). The trim removed 3 bases at V and 7 bases at J, leaving 6 bases unmatched. Here the CDR3 DNA reads TGTGCCTGGAGCGCGGACAGGGGAATTGAAAAACTGTTTTTT. Translation: CAWSADRGIEKLFF. Full variable domain (missing parts from reference TRBV30 and TRBJ1-4): SQTIHQWPATLVQPVGSPLSLECTVEGTSNPNLYWYRQAAGRGLQLLFYSVGIGQISSEVPQNLSASRPQDRQFILSSKKLLLSDSGFYLCAWSADRGIEKLFFGSGTQLSVL.

The J gene is TRBJ2-1, the V gene TRBV5-5, with D tentatively TRBD2 (5 bases). Trimming stripped 4 bases from V and 8 bases from J, with 16 bases between. The CDR3 is made up of 14 amino acids. CDR1 and CDR2 (germline): SGHKS, YYEKEE (reference sequence). The CDR3 sequence: CASSPREGRDEQFF. CDR3 nucleotide sequence: TGTGCCAGCAGCCCGAGGGAAGGGCGGGATGAGCAGTTCTTC.

The sample holds a few counts of this clone. The junction does not match germline at one end; this may be a read error. V is TRBV3-1 (or the pseudogene TRBV3-2) and J is TRBJ2-7, with D tentatively TRBD1 (6 bases). The CDR3 is 14 amino acids. Per the germline V gene, CDR1 is LGHDT and CDR2 is YNNKEL (reference sequence). Here the CDR3 DNA reads TGTGCCAGCAGCCAAGTCGTGGGACAAGACTTTCCCCAATTC. Translation: CASSQVVGQDFPQF.

The V call is TRBV3-1 (or the pseudogene TRBV3-2), the J call TRBJ2-2, with a tentative D call TRBD1 (5 bases). V was shortened by 0 bases and J by 4 bases, with 15 bases between the two germline ends. This CDR3 contains 17 residues. CDR1 and CDR2 from the germline V gene are LGHDT and YNNKEL (reference sequence). The CDR3 region has the DNA TGTGCCAGCAGCCAAGATATTAGACAGAAGAGCACCGGGGAGCTGTTTTTT. Translated, it gives CASSQDIRQKSTGELFF.

The V gene is TRBV12-3 or TRBV12-4, the J gene TRBJ1-2, with D possibly TRBD1 on 6 matching bases. CDR3 length equals 13 residues. The germline V and J ends were trimmed by 7 bases and 2 bases, with 11 bases remaining between them. CDR3 region: CASIPTGNYGYTF. CDR3 DNA sequence: TGTGCCAGCATCCCCACAGGGAACTATGGCTACACCTTC.

This chain links TRBV14 with TRBJ2-1; 7 nucleotides match TRBD1. The CDR3 runs 17 residues. V shed 0 bases and J 3 bases; nucleotides not matched to a gene: 8. Germline V gene lookup returns CDR1 SGHDN and CDR2 FVKESK. The chain's CDR3 is CASSQDIGDSIYNEQFF. In nucleotides, the CDR3 is TGTGCCAGCAGCCAAGATATTGGGGACAGTATCTACAATGAGCAGTTCTTC.

The chain uses TRBV30 and TRBJ1-5; TRBD1 aligns across 10 bases. This CDR3 is built from 16 residues. V lost 8 bases and J lost 0; bases outside the gene matches: 10. CDR1 GTSNPN and CDR2 SVGIG come from the germline V gene (reference sequence). The CDR3 is CAAGTGATFSNQPQHF. The CDR3 DNA follows: TGTGCCGCGGGGACAGGGGCTACCTTTAGCAATCAGCCCCAGCATTTT. The full variable domain, with the rest looked up from reference TRBV30 and TRBJ1-5, is SQTIHQWPATLVQPVGSPLSLECTVEGTSNPNLYWYRQAAGRGLQLLFYSVGIGQISSEVPQNLSASRPQDRQFILSSKKLLLSDSGFYLCAAGTGATFSNQPQHFGDGTRLSIL.

The chain couples TRBV28 to TRBJ2-7, with TRBD1 matching over 7 bases. The CDR3 is made up of 12 amino acids. The V and J ends lost 8 bases and 2 bases, in that order; junction bases with no gene match: 3. Per the germline V gene, CDR1 is MDHEN and CDR2 is SYDVKM. The CDR3 nucleotides read TGTGCCAGCCGACAGGGAACCTACGAGCAGTACTTC. Its protein product is CASRQGTYEQYF.

The chain joins TRBV3-1 (or the pseudogene TRBV3-2) to TRBJ1-5, with D possibly matching TRBD1 (5 bases). The germline V gene encodes CDR1 LGHDT and CDR2 YNNKEL (reference sequence). The CDR3 totals 12 residues. With 8 bases removed from V and 7 bases from J, the gap between germline ends came to 12 bases. The DNA for the CDR3 is TGTGCCAGCTCTCCGGGGGGACAGCCCCAGCATTTT. Protein sequence: CASSPGGQPQHF.

J is TRBJ1-2 and V is TRBV4-2; TRBD1 is a possible D gene (5 bases). V lost 0 bases, J lost 4 bases, and 9 bases lay in between. This CDR3 has 14 amino acids. CDR1 and CDR2 (germline): LGHNA, YNFKEQ. CDR3 nucleotide sequence: TGTGCCAGCAGCCAAGACTGGGGCAGCTATGGCTACACCTTC. As protein: CASSQDWGSYGYTF.